This T cell receptor beta chain appears in the sequencing data of a study of blood T cell repertoires in COVID-19. Per the study methods: The assay estimated nucleated cells by amplifying reference gene primers. The table came from immunoSEQ multiplex PCR; TCRdb's copy has only in-frame clones and leaves some out. V and J calls and clone size come straight from that table; D and trimming were deduced from the DNA. Altogether about 390,000 clones are present, around 87% being singletons, with the ten largest covering 2% to 2.5%. This clone appeared once. This CDR3 contains 15 residues. CDR1 and CDR2 from the germline V gene are SGHRS and YFSETQ. V lost 4 bases to trimming and J lost 5 bases; unmatched junction nucleotides: 9.

The sequenced material came from peripheral blood. This TCR came from a woman between 55 and 75 years old with COVID-19, enrolled during active disease. The chain combines TRBV5-1 with TRBJ1-1; 9 bases agree with TRBD1. The CDR3 protein is CASSPGTGPGTEAFF. CDR3 nucleotides: TGCGCCAGCAGCCCGGGGACAGGGCCGGGGACTGAAGCTTTCTTT.